The 21 T cell receptor beta chains listed next were all sequenced from one sample in a study of blood T cell repertoires in COVID-19. TCRdb's table, derived via immunoSEQ multiplex PCR, lists solely in-frame clones and lacks some. This table holds over 200,000 clones, over 75% found once. The material sequenced was peripheral blood. All receptors come from a man aged 35 to 55 with active or convalescent COVID-19.

This chain connects TRBV28 to TRBJ1-5; D unresolved. In germline, CDR1 is MDHEN, CDR2 SYDVKM. V dropped 3 bases and J dropped 2 bases, with 11 bases sitting between them. The CDR3 covers 15 residues. CDR3 bases: TGTGCCAGCAGTTTCCAGACTTCTGGCAATCAGCCCCAGCATTTT. This codes for CASSFQTSGNQPQHF. The full variable domain, rest sourced from reference TRBV28 and TRBJ1-5, is DVKVTQSSRYLVKRTGEKVFLECVQDMDHENMFWYRQDPGLGLRLIYFSYDVKMKEKGDIPEGYSVSREKKERFSLILESASTNQTSMYLCASSFQTSGNQPQHFGDGTRLSIL.

The genes are TRBV2 and TRBJ1-2; 10 bases agree with TRBD1. V was pared by 7 bases and J by 6 bases, with 8 bases of the junction left unmatched. Germline V gives CDR1 SNHLY, CDR2 FYNNEI. The CDR3 has 14 amino acids. The CDR3 nucleotides are TGTGCCAGCACACAAGAGACAGGGGGCGATGGCTACACCTTC. Protein product: CASTQETGGDGYTF.

The chain joins TRBV28 to TRBJ1-1; possibly TRBD1 for D (6 bases). The CDR3 totals 15 residues. Deletions cut 3 bases from V and 6 bases from J, with 17 bases between. Germline loops: CDR1 MDHEN, CDR2 SYDVKM. The CDR3, as DNA: TGTGCCAGCAGTTTCTTGAAGGGGGTAGCGCCTGAAGCTTTCTTT. Its translation: CASSFLKGVAPEAFF. Combining the CDR3 with reference TRBV28 and TRBJ1-1 gives the whole variable domain DVKVTQSSRYLVKRTGEKVFLECVQDMDHENMFWYRQDPGLGLRLIYFSYDVKMKEKGDIPEGYSVSREKKERFSLILESASTNQTSMYLCASSFLKGVAPEAFFGQGTRLTVV.

The rearrangement joins TRBV2 to TRBJ2-3; D ambiguous. CDR1 SNHLY and CDR2 FYNNEI come from the germline V gene. V was pared by 0 bases and J by 6 bases, with 19 bases between. The CDR3 has 17 amino acids. CDR3 nucleotides: TGTGCCAGCAGTGAAGCGGTCCTCCGCCCAGTTATCGATACGCAGTATTTT. Amino acid sequence: CASSEAVLRPVIDTQYF.

J is TRBJ2-7 and V is TRBV9; D perhaps matches TRBD1 (5 bases). The CDR3 runs to 15 residues. The germline CDR1 and CDR2 sequences are SGDLS and YYNGEE. Trimming left V 3 bases short and J 0 bases short, with 13 bases between. CDR3 DNA: TGTGCCAGCAGCGCCCTAGGGGTACCCTCCTACGAGCAGTACTTC. Translating gives CASSALGVPSYEQYF.

This clone was detected a few times. This chain joins TRBV18 and TRBJ2-7, with D perhaps matching TRBD2 (5 bases). V dropped 2 bases and J dropped 5 bases, with 7 bases sitting between them. The CDR3 is made up of 12 amino acids. CDR1 KGHSH and CDR2 LQKENI come from the germline V gene. The CDR3 coding sequence is TGTGCCAGCTCACCATACGGGGACGAGCAGTACTTC. Translating gives CASSPYGDEQYF.

The gene calls are TRBV2 and TRBJ1-4, with 10 nucleotides matching TRBD1. CDR3 length: 16 amino acids. CDR1 is SNHLY and CDR2 is FYNNEI in the germline V gene. With V trimmed by 6 bases and J by 8 bases, 12 bases remained unmatched. Here the CDR3 DNA reads TGTGCCAGCAGCGACCTCAGGGACAGGGGAATGGAAAAACTGTTTTTT. The encoded protein is CASSDLRDRGMEKLFF.

This rearrangement joins TRBV7-9 to TRBJ1-2; 9 nucleotides match TRBD1. Germline V lookup: CDR1 SEHNR, CDR2 FQNEAQ (reference sequence). CDR3 length: 15 amino acids. The V and J ends lost 6 bases and 2 bases, in that order; junction bases with no gene match: 7. CDR3 in amino acids: CASSPQGARNYGYTF. Written as DNA, the CDR3 is TGTGCCAGCAGTCCACAGGGGGCGCGAAACTATGGCTACACCTTC.

This chain links TRBV27 with TRBJ2-4; D gene ambiguous. Germline CDR1 reads MNHEY; CDR2 reads SMNVEV (reference sequence). The CDR3 covers 11 residues. Deletions cut 2 bases from V and 8 bases from J, with 4 bases between. The CDR3 coding sequence is TGTGCCAGCAGTTTAGGAGACATTCAGTACTTC. Translated: CASSLGDIQYF.

The genes are TRBV5-1 and TRBJ2-3; D may be TRBD1 (6 bases). The V end was cut by 1 base, the J end by 6 bases, with 9 bases between. The germline V gene encodes CDR1 SGHRS and CDR2 YFSETQ. This CDR3 has 13 amino acids. The chain's CDR3 is CASSLQGTDTQYF. The CDR3 nucleotides are TGCGCCAGCAGCTTGCAGGGGACGGATACGCAGTATTTT.

This chain connects TRBV18 to TRBJ1-3; tentative D call: TRBD1 (6 bases). This CDR3 region has 17 residues. V lost 2 bases to trimming and J lost 0 bases, with 14 bases between them. CDR1 and CDR2 (germline): KGHSH, LQKENI. CDR3 DNA sequence: TGTGCCAGCTCACCATATGGGGGGGCCTCCTCTGGAAACACCATATATTTT. Translated, it gives CASSPYGGASSGNTIYF.

V is TRBV3-1 (or the pseudogene TRBV3-2) and J is TRBJ1-1; D call uncertain. The CDR3 contains 14 residues. V lost 4 bases to trimming and J lost 4 bases, with 13 bases between them. Looked up from germline, CDR1 is LGHDT and CDR2 is YNNKEL (reference sequence). CDR3 sequence (DNA): TGTGCCAGCAGCCGAATAGTTCGGGGCACTGAAGCTTTCTTT. It specifies CASSRIVRGTEAFF.

V gene TRBV29-1 combines with J gene TRBJ1-1, with 9 bases fitting TRBD1. CDR1 and CDR2 (germline): SQVTM, ANQGSEA. The CDR3 loop spans 15 amino acids. The junction had 11 bases not matched to a gene; V was cut back by 6 bases and J by 3 bases. CDR3 nucleotides: TGCAGCGTCGTCGATTTAGACAGGGGGTACACTGAAGCTTTCTTT. Translated, it gives CSVVDLDRGYTEAFF.

The gene calls are TRBV12-5 and TRBJ2-2; D is unclear. CDR3 size: 14 residues. From germline, CDR1 is LGHNT and CDR2 FRNRAP. Trimming removed 6 bases at V and 0 bases at J, with 8 bases between. This chain's CDR3 is CASGFTTNTGELFF. DNA of the CDR3: TGTGCTAGTGGATTTACAACGAACACCGGGGAGCTGTTTTTT.

This clone was seen only a few times. This chain's CDR3 is CASSLSGTVSGNTIYF. CDR3 nucleotides: TGTGCCAGCAGTTTATCCGGGACAGTCTCTGGAAACACCATATATTTT. This chain joins TRBV28 and TRBJ1-3; 7 bases are shared with TRBD1. V was clipped by 1 base and J by 0 bases; unmatched bases: 3. The CDR3 extends over 16 amino acids. CDR1 is MDHEN and CDR2 is SYDVKM in the germline V gene.

The chain joins TRBV19 to TRBJ1-3; possibly TRBD1 for D (5 bases). Per germline, CDR1 LNHDA and CDR2 SQIVND (reference sequence). The CDR3 extends over 15 amino acids. The ends were cut back, 5 bases at V and 0 bases at J, with 11 bases in the middle. The DNA for the CDR3 is TGTGCCAGTAGTCCCCGCAGGGCCTCTGGAAACACCATATATTTT. This sequence encodes CASSPRRASGNTIYF.

To note about this clone: Compared with germline, one end of the junction differs, possibly owing to a read error. The genes are TRBV28 and TRBJ2-3; 8 bases align to TRBD1. CDR1 and CDR2 (germline): MDHEN, SYDVKM. CDR3 length: 13 amino acids. Here the CDR3 reads CASSLSGTGTQYF. The CDR3 region has the DNA TGTGCCAGCAGTTTATCCGGGACAGGTACGCAGTATTTT.

The CDR3 sequence: CASSLFGRGVNTEAFF. The CDR3 bases are TGTGCCAGCAGTTTATTTGGTCGAGGAGTGAACACTGAAGCTTTCTTT. This rearrangement joins TRBV27 to TRBJ1-1, with no clear D. The CDR3 has 16 residues. Trimming took off 1 base at V and 0 bases at J, with 12 bases between the two ends. Germline V lookup: CDR1 MNHEY, CDR2 SMNVEV (reference sequence).

The chain links TRBV4-1 to TRBJ2-2, with D perhaps TRBD1 (6 bases). The CDR3 loop spans 14 amino acids. Germline assignment: CDR1 MGHRA and CDR2 YSYEKL. Trimming removed 5 bases at V and 7 bases at J, with 14 bases between. CDR3 sequence reads: CASSSQGAGGELFF. Written as DNA, the CDR3 is TGCGCCAGCAGCTCACAGGGAGCTGGCGGGGAGCTGTTTTTT.

The genes are TRBV30 and TRBJ1-4, with D possibly being TRBD1 (6 bases). The CDR3 has 13 residues. V was trimmed by 7 bases and J by 5 bases, leaving 14 bases between them. Germline V lookup: CDR1 GTSNPN, CDR2 SVGIG (reference sequence). The CDR3 region is CAYNTGTNEKLFF. DNA for the CDR3: TGTGCCTACAACACAGGGACAAATGAAAAACTGTTTTTT.

This chain links TRBV3-1 (or the pseudogene TRBV3-2) with TRBJ1-2; the match to TRBD1 covers 10 bases. CDR1 and CDR2 (germline): LGHDT, YNNKEL (reference sequence). CDR3 length: 13 amino acids. V gave up 7 bases and J gave up 8 bases; unmatched junction bases: 7. The CDR3 region has the DNA TGTGCCAGCACACTAGGACAGGGGGAAGGCTACACCTTC. As protein: CASTLGQGEGYTF.